This T cell receptor beta chain stems from a study of tumor-infiltrating lymphocytes in glioblastoma multiforme. This CDR3 is built from 13 residues. The V end was cut by 5 bases, the J end by 1 base, with 9 bases between. The V gene's germline CDR1 is SGHDT and CDR2 YYEEEE. TCR beta libraries were built from RNA through three nested multiplex PCR rounds using modified ARM-PCR. Each CDR3 protein is one row after TCRdb ran MiXCR on the multiplex PCR reads. This repertoire shows about 32,000 distinct CDR3 sequences, 50% to 75% found once; its top ten account for 33%. Sequencing input: brain tumor tissue. The receptor was derived from a male donor with glioblastoma. The rearrangement links TRBV5-6 to TRBJ1-1; weak D call: TRBD1 (6 bases). The chain's CDR3 is CASRQQGNTEAFF. In DNA form, the CDR3 reads TGTGCCAGCAGACAACAGGGGAACACTGAAGCTTTCTTT.